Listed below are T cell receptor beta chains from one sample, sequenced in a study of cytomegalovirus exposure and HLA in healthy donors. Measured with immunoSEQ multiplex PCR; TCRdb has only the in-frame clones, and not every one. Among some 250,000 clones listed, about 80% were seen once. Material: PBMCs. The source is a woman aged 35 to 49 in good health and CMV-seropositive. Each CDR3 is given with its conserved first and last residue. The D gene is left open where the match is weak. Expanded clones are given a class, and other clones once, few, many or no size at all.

DNA: TGTGCCAGCAGCTGGACTAGCGCCGACTACGAGCAGTACTTC; CDR3: CASSWTSADYEQYF; size: -; D: TRBD2; V: TRBV5-6; J: TRBJ2-7
DNA: TGTGCCAGCAGCAGCCAAACAGGGGGCAGGTATGGCTACACCTTC; CDR3: CASSSQTGGRYGYTF; size: -; D: TRBD1; V: TRBV27; J: TRBJ1-2
DNA: TGTGCCAGTAGAAATACAGGGCTGGGGAATCAGCCCCAGCATTTT; CDR3: CASRNTGLGNQPQHF; size: -; D: -; V: TRBV19; J: TRBJ1-5
DNA: TGCGCCAGCAGCCAGATTCCGGGGAACACTGAAGCTTTCTTT; CDR3: CASSQIPGNTEAFF; size: -; D: -; V: TRBV5-1; J: TRBJ1-1
DNA: TGTGCCAGCACCCGACAGGGGACGAACACCGGGGAGCTGTTTTTT; CDR3: CASTRQGTNTGELFF; size: -; D: TRBD1; V: TRBV6-1; J: TRBJ2-2
DNA: TGTGCCAGCAGTCCGTTACCCCGGGACAGGAGCTCCTACGAGCAGTACTTC; CDR3: CASSPLPRDRSSYEQYF; size: -; D: TRBD1; V: TRBV6-4; J: TRBJ2-7
DNA: TGTGCCAGCAGCCAAGAAGGGGTGAGTTATGGCTACACCTTC; CDR3: CASSQEGVSYGYTF; size: -; D: -; V: TRBV4-2; J: TRBJ1-2
DNA: TGTGCCATCAGTGAGTCGGGACTGAATTTCCTCGGGACCCAGTACTTC; CDR3: CAISESGLNFLGTQYF; size: -; D: -; V: TRBV10-3; J: TRBJ2-5
DNA: TGTGCCAGCAGCTTAGGATGGGGAGGGTTTGGTGAAGCTTTCTTT; CDR3: CASSLGWGGFGEAFF; size: few; D: -; V: TRBV11-2; J: TRBJ1-1
DNA: TGTGCCAGCAGCTGGACAGAAGTGAACACTGAAGCTTTCTTT; CDR3: CASSWTEVNTEAFF; size: -; D: -; V: TRBV7-2; J: TRBJ1-1
DNA: TGTGCCAGCAGCGGCGGGACGAACACCGGGGAGCTGTTTTTT; CDR3: CASSGGTNTGELFF; size: -; D: -; V: TRBV11-3; J: TRBJ2-2
DNA: TGCGCCAGCAGCTTGGCCCGGCAGGGGGCCGACGAGCAGTACTTC; CDR3: CASSLARQGADEQYF; size: once; D: TRBD1; V: TRBV5-1; J: TRBJ2-7
DNA: TGCGCCAGCAGCGGTAGAGGGGGCGGAGAGGGAGCTTTCTTT; CDR3: CASSGRGGGEGAFF; size: -; D: TRBD1; V: TRBV5-1; J: TRBJ1-1
DNA: TGTGCCAGCAGCCCCCAGGGCGGCTATGGCTACACCTTC; CDR3: CASSPQGGYGYTF; size: -; D: -; V: TRBV9; J: TRBJ1-2
DNA: TGTGCCAGCAGCGTTTTCCCTGGAGAGGTCTATGGCTACACCTTC; CDR3: CASSVFPGEVYGYTF; size: -; D: -; V: TRBV9; J: TRBJ1-2
DNA: TGTGCCAGCTCGAACTCCCAGGGGCACACTGAAGCTTTCTTT; CDR3: CASSNSQGHTEAFF; size: -; D: -; V: TRBV18; J: TRBJ1-1
DNA: TGTGCCAGCAGTTACTCGATTTTCGGGCAGGGAGGCTACACCTTC; CDR3: CASSYSIFGQGGYTF; size: -; D: -; V: TRBV6-5; J: TRBJ1-2
DNA: TGTGCCAGCAGGGGGGACAGGGGGCCCTACGAGCAGTACTTC; CDR3: CASRGDRGPYEQYF; size: -; D: TRBD1; V: TRBV6-6; J: TRBJ2-7
DNA: TGTGCTAGTGGTTTGGTACTAAACAGGGTGAGCTCCTATAATTCACCCCTCCACTTT; CDR3: CASGLVLNRVSSYNSPLHF; size: -; D: -; V: TRBV12-5; J: TRBJ1-6
DNA: TGTGCCATCAGTGGGAGGACAGGGGAAGGCTACACCTTC; CDR3: CAISGRTGEGYTF; size: -; D: TRBD1; V: TRBV10-3; J: TRBJ1-2
DNA: TGTGCCTGGAGTGGTGGACTAGATGAGCAGTTCTTC; CDR3: CAWSGGLDEQFF; size: few; D: TRBD2; V: TRBV30; J: TRBJ2-1
DNA: TGTGCCAGCAGCTTTCGGGGTCCAGCTTTCTTT; CDR3: CASSFRGPAFF; size: -; D: -; V: TRBV5-6; J: TRBJ1-1
DNA: TGTGCCACTATTGGGGCTAGCGGATCCGGGGAGCTGTTTTTT; CDR3: CATIGASGSGELFF; size: -; D: TRBD2; V: TRBV11-3; J: TRBJ2-2
DNA: TGTGCCAGCAGCTTAGGAGGGTTCGACAACACTGAAGCTTTCTTT; CDR3: CASSLGGFDNTEAFF; size: once; D: -; V: TRBV7-2; J: TRBJ1-1
DNA: TGTGCCAGCAGCGTAGCTCCCTCTAGCACAGATACGCAGTATTTT; CDR3: CASSVAPSSTDTQYF; size: few; D: -; V: TRBV9; J: TRBJ2-3
DNA: TGTGCCAGCAGCCGTGCCGTTAAAGAGGCCCAGTACTTC; CDR3: CASSRAVKEAQYF; size: -; D: -; V: TRBV6-5; J: TRBJ2-5
DNA: TGCGCCAGCAGCCAAAGGACAGGGGACACTGAAGCTTTCTTT; CDR3: CASSQRTGDTEAFF; size: -; D: TRBD1; V: TRBV4-1; J: TRBJ1-1
DNA: TGTGCCAGCAGCTTGGCCCAACCAGGAACAGATACGCAGTATTTT; CDR3: CASSLAQPGTDTQYF; size: -; D: -; V: TRBV5-8; J: TRBJ2-3
DNA: TGCGCCAGCAGCGGACAGGGTACAGATACGCAGTATTTT; CDR3: CASSGQGTDTQYF; size: -; D: TRBD1; V: TRBV10-1; J: TRBJ2-3
DNA: TGTGCCAGCAGTTTATCGAGGGCAGGATGGAAGACCCAGTACTTC; CDR3: CASSLSRAGWKTQYF; size: once; D: -; V: TRBV27; J: TRBJ2-5
DNA: TGTGCCAGCAGTCAGTACCGGGAGTATAGCAATCAGCCCCAGCATTTT; CDR3: CASSQYREYSNQPQHF; size: -; D: -; V: TRBV27; J: TRBJ1-5
DNA: TGTGCCAGCAGCCAGTCCTCTCGGGGTAATGAAAAACTGTTTTTT; CDR3: CASSQSSRGNEKLFF; size: -; D: -; V: TRBV14; J: TRBJ1-4
DNA: TGTGCCTGGAGTGTACTCGGGCGGGGGGCGTACGAGCAGTACTTC; CDR3: CAWSVLGRGAYEQYF; size: -; D: TRBD2; V: TRBV30; J: TRBJ2-7
DNA: TGTGCCAGCAGTGGGACGGCGGGACAGTTTCCGGATCAGCCCCAGCATTTT; CDR3: CASSGTAGQFPDQPQHF; size: -; D: TRBD1; V: TRBV6-1; J: TRBJ1-5
DNA: TGTGCCAGCAGCTTAGGGCGGGGCAAATTCAATGAGCAGTTCTTC; CDR3: CASSLGRGKFNEQFF; size: -; D: -; V: TRBV11-3; J: TRBJ2-1
DNA: TGTGCCAGCAGCAACGGGGGAGCGGGAGGCATAGATGAGCAGTTCTTC; CDR3: CASSNGGAGGIDEQFF; size: -; D: TRBD2; V: TRBV4-2; J: TRBJ2-1
DNA: TGCGCCAGCAGACAGGGTGGGAACACTGAAGCTTTCTTT; CDR3: CASRQGGNTEAFF; size: -; D: -; V: TRBV5-1; J: TRBJ1-1
DNA: TGTGCCAGCAGCCCGACTAGCGGGCCCTACGAGCAGTACTTC; CDR3: CASSPTSGPYEQYF; size: -; D: TRBD2; V: TRBV7-6; J: TRBJ2-7
DNA: TGTGCCAGCAGCAGGTTTAGCCTTCCGGCCTCTGGGGCCAACGTCCTGACTTTC; CDR3: CASSRFSLPASGANVLTF; size: -; D: -; V: TRBV13; J: TRBJ2-6
DNA: TGTGCCAGCTCACCATCAGGGGCCAACGTCCTGACTTTC; CDR3: CASSPSGANVLTF; size: -; D: -; V: TRBV18; J: TRBJ2-6
DNA: TGTGCCAGCAGCTTAGAGGGGCGTACGCAGTATTTT; CDR3: CASSLEGRTQYF; size: -; D: -; V: TRBV13; J: TRBJ2-3
DNA: TGTGCCACCACCGCTAGCGGGAGTCGATACAATGAGCAGTTCTTC; CDR3: CATTASGSRYNEQFF; size: -; D: TRBD2; V: TRBV6-1; J: TRBJ2-1
DNA: TGTGCCAGCAGTGAGGGAAGGGGGTTGAGTTCACCCCTCCACTTT; CDR3: CASSEGRGLSSPLHF; size: -; D: -; V: TRBV25-1; J: TRBJ1-6
DNA: TGTGCCAGCAGTCCAGACAGGGACTATGGCTACACCTTC; CDR3: CASSPDRDYGYTF; size: -; D: TRBD1; V: TRBV5-4; J: TRBJ1-2
DNA: TGTGCCAGCAGCTTTACAGGGGGCTTGAACACCGGGGAGCTGTTTTTT; CDR3: CASSFTGGLNTGELFF; size: -; D: TRBD1; V: TRBV11-2; J: TRBJ2-2
DNA: TGTGCCAGCAGGCCGGGACTCGTAGTTCGCGGTAATGAAAAACTGTTTTTT; CDR3: CASRPGLVVRGNEKLFF; size: -; D: -; V: TRBV2; J: TRBJ1-4
DNA: TGTGCCAGCCGACCTGTAGCGTCGGCCCGAGATACGCAGTATTTT; CDR3: CASRPVASARDTQYF; size: few; D: -; V: TRBV6-5; J: TRBJ2-3
DNA: TGTGCCAGCTCACCTGGACCCCAAGGGGGGAACACTGAAGCTTTCTTT; CDR3: CASSPGPQGGNTEAFF; size: few; D: -; V: TRBV18; J: TRBJ1-1
DNA: TGTGCCAGCAGCCTTCTAGTGGGAGGGCCAGCCGAGCAGTACTTC; CDR3: CASSLLVGGPAEQYF; size: few; D: TRBD2; V: TRBV4-2; J: TRBJ2-7
DNA: TGTGCCTGGCGAACCATACTAGCGGGGGGGCGAGATACGCAGTATTTT; CDR3: CAWRTILAGGRDTQYF; size: -; D: TRBD2; V: TRBV30; J: TRBJ2-3
DNA: TGTGCCAGCAGCCCAGCGGGGGAGGCAGATACGCAGTATTTT; CDR3: CASSPAGEADTQYF; size: -; D: TRBD2; V: TRBV6-6; J: TRBJ2-3
DNA: TGTGCCAGCAGTGAGGCGGGAAACTATGGCTACACCTTC; CDR3: CASSEAGNYGYTF; size: -; D: -; V: TRBV25-1; J: TRBJ1-2
DNA: TGTGCCAGCAGCATATCAGGGGGCGCAGGGTACAATGAGCAGTTCTTC; CDR3: CASSISGGAGYNEQFF; size: -; D: TRBD1; V: TRBV11-2; J: TRBJ2-1
DNA: TGTGCCAGCAGTGAACGTCTAGCGGGAGTCAGGGTATCCTACGAGCAGTACTTC; CDR3: CASSERLAGVRVSYEQYF; size: few; D: TRBD2; V: TRBV2; J: TRBJ2-7
DNA: TGTGCCAGCAGCTTAACGACAGGGACCATGAACACTGAAGCTTTCTTT; CDR3: CASSLTTGTMNTEAFF; size: -; D: TRBD1; V: TRBV7-2; J: TRBJ1-1